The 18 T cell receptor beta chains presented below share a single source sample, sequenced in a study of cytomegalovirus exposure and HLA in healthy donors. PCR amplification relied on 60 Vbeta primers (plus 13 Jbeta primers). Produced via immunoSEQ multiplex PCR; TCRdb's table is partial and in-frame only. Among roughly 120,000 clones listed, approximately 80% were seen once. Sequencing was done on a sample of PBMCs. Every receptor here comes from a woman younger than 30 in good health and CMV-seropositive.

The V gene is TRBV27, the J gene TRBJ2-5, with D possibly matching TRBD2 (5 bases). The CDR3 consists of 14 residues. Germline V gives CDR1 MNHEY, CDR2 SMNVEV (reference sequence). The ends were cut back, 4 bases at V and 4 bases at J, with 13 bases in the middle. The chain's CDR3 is CASSSGNNRETQYF. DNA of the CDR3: TGTGCCAGCAGTTCCGGGAACAATCGAGAGACCCAGTACTTC.

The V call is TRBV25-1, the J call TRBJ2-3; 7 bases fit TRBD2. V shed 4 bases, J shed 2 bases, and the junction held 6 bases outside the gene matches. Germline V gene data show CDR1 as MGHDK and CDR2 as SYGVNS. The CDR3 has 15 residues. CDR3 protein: CASSAFGGDTDTQYF. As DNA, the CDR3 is TGTGCCAGCAGTGCCTTTGGGGGGGACACAGATACGCAGTATTTT.

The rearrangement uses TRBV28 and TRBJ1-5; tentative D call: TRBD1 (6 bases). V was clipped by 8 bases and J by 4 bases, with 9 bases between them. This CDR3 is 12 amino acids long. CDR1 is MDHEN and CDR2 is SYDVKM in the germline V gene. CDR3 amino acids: CASAGENQPQHF. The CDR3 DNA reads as TGTGCCAGCGCAGGGGAAAATCAGCCCCAGCATTTT. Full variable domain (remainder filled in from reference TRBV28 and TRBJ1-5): DVKVTQSSRYLVKRTGEKVFLECVQDMDHENMFWYRQDPGLGLRLIYFSYDVKMKEKGDIPEGYSVSREKKERFSLILESASTNQTSMYLCASAGENQPQHFGDGTRLSIL.

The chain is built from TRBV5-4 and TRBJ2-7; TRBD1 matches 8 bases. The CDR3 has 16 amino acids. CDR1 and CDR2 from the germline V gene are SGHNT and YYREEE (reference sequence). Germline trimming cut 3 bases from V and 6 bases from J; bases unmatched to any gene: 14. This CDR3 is CASSSPAGQGVFEQYF. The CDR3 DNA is TGTGCCAGCAGCTCACCCGCCGGACAGGGTGTCTTCGAGCAGTACTTC.

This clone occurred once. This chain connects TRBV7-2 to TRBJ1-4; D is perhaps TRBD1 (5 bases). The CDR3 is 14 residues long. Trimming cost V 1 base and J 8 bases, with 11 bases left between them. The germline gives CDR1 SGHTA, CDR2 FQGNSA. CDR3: CASSLGQGGEKLFF. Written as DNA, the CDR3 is TGTGCCAGCAGCTTAGGCCAGGGTGGAGAAAAACTGTTTTTT.

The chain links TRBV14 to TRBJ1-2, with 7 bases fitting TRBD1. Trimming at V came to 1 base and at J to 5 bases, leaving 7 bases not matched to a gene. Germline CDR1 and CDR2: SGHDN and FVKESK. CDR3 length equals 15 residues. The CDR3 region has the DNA TGTGCCAGCAGCCAAGTGTTCGGCAGGGGGTATGGCTACACCTTC. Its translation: CASSQVFGRGYGYTF.

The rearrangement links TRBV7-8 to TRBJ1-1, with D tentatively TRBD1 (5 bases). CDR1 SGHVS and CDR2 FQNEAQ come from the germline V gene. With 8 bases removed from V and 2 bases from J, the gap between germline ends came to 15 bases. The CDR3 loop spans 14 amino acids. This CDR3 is CASLSVRTNTEAFF. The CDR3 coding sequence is TGTGCCAGCTTGAGTGTCAGGACAAACACTGAAGCTTTCTTT.

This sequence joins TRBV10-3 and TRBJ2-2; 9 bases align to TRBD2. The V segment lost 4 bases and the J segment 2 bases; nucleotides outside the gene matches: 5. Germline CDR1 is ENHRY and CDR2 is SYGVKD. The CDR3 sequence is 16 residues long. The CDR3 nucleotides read TGTGCCATCAGTGCGGCTAGCGGGGAAAACACCGGGGAGCTGTTTTTT. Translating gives CAISAASGENTGELFF.

CDR3 protein: CASSLDGGATEAFF. The DNA for the CDR3 is TGCGCCAGCAGCTTGGATGGGGGGGCTACTGAAGCTTTCTTT. The chain carries TRBV5-1 and TRBJ1-1; D perhaps matches TRBD1 (6 bases). CDR3 length: 14 residues. Trimming shortened V by 0 bases and J by 5 bases, and 11 bases separated the two germline ends. Germline V gene data show CDR1 as SGHRS and CDR2 as YFSETQ.

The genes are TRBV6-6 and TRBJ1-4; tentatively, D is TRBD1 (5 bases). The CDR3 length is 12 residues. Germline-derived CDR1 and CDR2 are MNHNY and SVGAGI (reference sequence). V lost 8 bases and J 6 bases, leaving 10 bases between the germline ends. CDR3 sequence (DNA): TGTGCCAGCCGTGTAGGGGATGAAAAACTGTTTTTT. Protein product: CASRVGDEKLFF.

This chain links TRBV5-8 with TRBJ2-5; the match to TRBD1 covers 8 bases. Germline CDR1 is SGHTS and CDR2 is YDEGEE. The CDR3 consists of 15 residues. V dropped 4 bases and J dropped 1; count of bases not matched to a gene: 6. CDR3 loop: CASSPRTGSQETQYF. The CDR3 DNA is TGTGCCAGCAGCCCGCGGACAGGGTCCCAAGAGACCCAGTACTTC.

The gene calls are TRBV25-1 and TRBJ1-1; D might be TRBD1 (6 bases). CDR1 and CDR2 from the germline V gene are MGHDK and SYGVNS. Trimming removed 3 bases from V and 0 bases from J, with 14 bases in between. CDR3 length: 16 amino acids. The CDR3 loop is CASSDQGWGLNTEAFF. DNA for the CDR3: TGTGCCAGCAGTGACCAGGGATGGGGGCTGAACACTGAAGCTTTCTTT.

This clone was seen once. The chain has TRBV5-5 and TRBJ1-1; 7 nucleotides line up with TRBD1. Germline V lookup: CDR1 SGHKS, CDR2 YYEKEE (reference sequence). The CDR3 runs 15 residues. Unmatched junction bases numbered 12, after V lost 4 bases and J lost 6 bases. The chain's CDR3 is CASSPRDSLNAEAFF. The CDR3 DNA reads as TGTGCCAGCAGCCCCCGGGACAGTCTAAACGCTGAAGCTTTCTTT.

The CDR3 DNA sequence: TGTGCCAGCATCCCATGGGGGAGGGCGTACCAAGAGACCCAGTACTTC. This encodes CASIPWGRAYQETQYF. The rearrangement joins TRBV7-9 to TRBJ2-5; 7 bases line up with TRBD2. The germline gives CDR1 SEHNR, CDR2 FQNEAQ (reference sequence). The CDR3 sequence is 16 residues long. V gave up 7 bases and J gave up 0 bases; unmatched junction bases: 11.

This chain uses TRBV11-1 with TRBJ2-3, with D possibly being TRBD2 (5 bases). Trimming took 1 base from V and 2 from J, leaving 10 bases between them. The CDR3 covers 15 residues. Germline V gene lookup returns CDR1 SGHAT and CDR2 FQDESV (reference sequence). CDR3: CASSLGNSDTDTQYF. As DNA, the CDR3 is TGTGCCAGCAGCTTAGGTAATAGCGACACAGATACGCAGTATTTT.

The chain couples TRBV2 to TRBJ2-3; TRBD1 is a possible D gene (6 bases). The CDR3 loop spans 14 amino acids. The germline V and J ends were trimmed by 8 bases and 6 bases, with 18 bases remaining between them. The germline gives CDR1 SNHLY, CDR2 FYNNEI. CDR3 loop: CASGWDTAFDTQYF. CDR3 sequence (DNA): TGTGCCAGCGGTTGGGACACGGCGTTTGATACGCAGTATTTT.

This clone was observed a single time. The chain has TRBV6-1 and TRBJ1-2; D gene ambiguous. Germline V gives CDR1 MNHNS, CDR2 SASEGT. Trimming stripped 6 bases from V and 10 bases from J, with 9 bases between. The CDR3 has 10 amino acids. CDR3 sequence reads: CASSARVYTF. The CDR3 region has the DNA TGTGCCAGCAGCGCCCGAGTCTACACCTTC.

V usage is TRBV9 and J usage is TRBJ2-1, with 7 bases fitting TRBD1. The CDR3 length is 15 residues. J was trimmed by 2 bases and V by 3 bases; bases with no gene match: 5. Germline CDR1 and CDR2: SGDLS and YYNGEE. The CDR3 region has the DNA TGTGCCAGCAGCGAGAGGGGGCCCCCCTACAATGAGCAGTTCTTC. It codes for CASSERGPPYNEQFF.